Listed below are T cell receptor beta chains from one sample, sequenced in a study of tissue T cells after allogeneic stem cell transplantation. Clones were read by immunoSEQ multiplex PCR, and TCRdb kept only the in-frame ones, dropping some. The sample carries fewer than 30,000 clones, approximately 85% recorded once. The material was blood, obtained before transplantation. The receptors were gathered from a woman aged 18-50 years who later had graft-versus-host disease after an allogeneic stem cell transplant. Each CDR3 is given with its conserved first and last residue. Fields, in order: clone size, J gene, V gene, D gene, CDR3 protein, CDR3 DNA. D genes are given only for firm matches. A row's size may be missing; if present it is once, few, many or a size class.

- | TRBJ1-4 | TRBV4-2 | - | CASSQEASNEKLFF | TGTGCCAGCAGCCAAGAGGCCAGTAATGAAAAACTGTTTTTT
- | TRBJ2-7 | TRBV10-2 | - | CASSGASPEQYF | TGCGCCAGCAGTGGGGCTTCTCCCGAGCAGTACTTC
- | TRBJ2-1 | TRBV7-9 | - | CASSLANWINPFF | TGTGCCAGCAGCTTAGCGAATTGGATCAACCCGTTCTTC
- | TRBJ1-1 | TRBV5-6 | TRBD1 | CASSLKGAFTEAFF | TGTGCCAGCAGCTTGAAGGGGGCATTCACTGAAGCTTTCTTT
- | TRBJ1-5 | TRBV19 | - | CASMKEGWQPQHF | TGTGCCAGTATGAAAGAGGGTTGGCAGCCCCAGCATTTT
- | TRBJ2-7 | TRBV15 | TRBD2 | CATSAPGGDPSYEQYF | TGTGCCACCAGCGCCCCCGGGGGGGACCCCTCCTACGAGCAGTACTTC
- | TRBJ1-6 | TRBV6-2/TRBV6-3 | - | CASSYGISYNSPLHF | TGTGCCAGCAGTTACGGCATCTCCTATAATTCACCCCTCCACTTT
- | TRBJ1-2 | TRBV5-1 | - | CASSQTGPYDHYGYTF | TGCGCCAGCAGCCAAACGGGACCGTATGACCACTATGGCTACACCTTC
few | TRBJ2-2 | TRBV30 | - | CAWSAGLEGELFF | TGTGCCTGGAGTGCAGGGTTAGAGGGGGAGCTGTTTTTT
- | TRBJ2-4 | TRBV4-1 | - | CASSQGSQLAKNIQYF | TGCGCCAGCAGCCAAGGTAGCCAACTAGCCAAAAACATTCAGTACTTC
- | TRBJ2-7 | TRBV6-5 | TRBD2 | CASSLAGALDYEQYF | TGTGCCAGCAGTTTAGCGGGGGCTTTGGATTACGAGCAGTACTTC
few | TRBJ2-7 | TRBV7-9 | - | CASSPSTPTWGEQYF | TGTGCCAGCAGCCCTAGTACACCCACCTGGGGCGAGCAGTACTTC
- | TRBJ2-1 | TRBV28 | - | CASIEPGTYNEQFF | TGTGCCAGCATTGAGCCCGGAACCTACAATGAGCAGTTCTTC
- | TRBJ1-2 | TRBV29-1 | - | CSVSSTERRDYGYTF | TGCAGCGTTTCCTCCACAGAGCGCCGGGACTATGGCTACACCTTC
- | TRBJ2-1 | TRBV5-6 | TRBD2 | CASSIRQAGLADLEGEQFF | TGTGCCAGCAGCATACGACAGGCGGGACTAGCGGACCTAGAAGGTGAGCAGTTCTTC
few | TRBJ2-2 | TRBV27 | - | CASSALLNTGELFF | TGTGCCAGCAGTGCGCTTCTGAACACCGGGGAGCTGTTTTTT
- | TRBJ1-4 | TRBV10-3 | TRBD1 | CAISEDRVVEKLFF | TGTGCCATCAGTGAAGACAGGGTGGTGGAAAAACTGTTTTTT
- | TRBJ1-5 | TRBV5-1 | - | CASSLVGGLGQPQHF | TGCGCCAGCAGCTTGGTGGGGGGTTTGGGGCAGCCCCAGCATTTT
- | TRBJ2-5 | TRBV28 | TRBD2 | CASSLGGAGSAQYF | TGTGCCAGCAGTTTGGGAGGGGCGGGCTCGGCCCAGTACTTC
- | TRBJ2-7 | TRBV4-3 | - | CASSQGRGIEQYF | TGCGCCAGCAGCCAAGGCAGGGGAATTGAGCAGTACTTC
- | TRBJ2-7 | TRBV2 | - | CASTRGSSYEQYF | TGTGCCAGCACAAGGGGAAGCTCCTACGAGCAGTACTTC
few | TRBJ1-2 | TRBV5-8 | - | CASRLTTGFYGYTF | TGTGCCAGCAGACTTACAACAGGGTTCTATGGCTACACCTTC
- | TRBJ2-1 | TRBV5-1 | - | CASSLGAGDSEQFF | TGCGCCAGCAGCTTGGGGGCAGGTGACAGTGAGCAGTTCTTC
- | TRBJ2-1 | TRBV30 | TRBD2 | CAWTHRRVAGYYNEQFF | TGTGCCTGGACACACCGGAGGGTAGCGGGATACTACAATGAGCAGTTCTTC
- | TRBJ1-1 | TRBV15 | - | CATSLRNTEAFF | TGTGCCACCAGTCTTAGGAACACTGAAGCTTTCTTT
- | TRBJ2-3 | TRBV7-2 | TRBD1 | CASRFGTGERTDTQYF | TGTGCCAGCAGGTTCGGGACAGGGGAGCGCACAGATACGCAGTATTTT
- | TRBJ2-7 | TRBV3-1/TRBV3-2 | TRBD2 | CASSRLADSYEQYF | TGTGCCAGCAGCAGACTAGCGGACTCCTACGAGCAGTACTTC
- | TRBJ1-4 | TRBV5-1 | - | CASSLTGRLGNEKLFF | TGCGCCAGCAGCCTCACCGGTAGGCTTGGTAATGAAAAACTGTTTTTT
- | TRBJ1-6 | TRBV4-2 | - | CASSQDLSDGGSPLHF | TGTGCCAGCAGCCAAGATCTAAGTGACGGCGGTTCACCCCTCCACTTT
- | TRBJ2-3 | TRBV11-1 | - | CASSLNNGPGTDTQYF | TGTGCCAGCAGCTTAAATAATGGACCAGGCACAGATACGCAGTATTTT
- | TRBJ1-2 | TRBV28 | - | CASSPPHPGYTF | TGTGCCAGCAGTCCACCGCATCCCGGCTACACCTTC
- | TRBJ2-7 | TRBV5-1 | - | CASSQELDSQYF | TGCGCCAGCAGCCAAGAACTGGACAGTCAGTACTTC
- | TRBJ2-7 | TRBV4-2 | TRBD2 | CASSQDPAGGYEQYF | TGTGCCAGCAGCCAAGACCCAGCGGGGGGGTACGAGCAGTACTTC
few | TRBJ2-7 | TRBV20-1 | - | CSASDRSGEQYF | TGCAGTGCTAGTGACAGGTCAGGCGAGCAGTACTTC
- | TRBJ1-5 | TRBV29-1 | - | CSVGQNQPQHF | TGCAGCGTTGGACAGAATCAGCCCCAGCATTTT
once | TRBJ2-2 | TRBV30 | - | CAWRRTFGELFF | TGTGCCTGGAGACGGACGTTCGGGGAGCTGTTTTTT
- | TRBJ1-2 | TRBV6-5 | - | CASSYSGLGAGGYTF | TGTGCCAGCAGTTACTCGGGGTTAGGGGCCGGTGGCTACACCTTC
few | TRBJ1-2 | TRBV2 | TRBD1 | CASRQDRAGYTF | TGTGCCAGCAGACAGGACAGGGCTGGCTACACCTTC
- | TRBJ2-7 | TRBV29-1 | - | CSVSDGYEQYF | TGCAGCGTTAGCGACGGCTACGAGCAGTACTTC
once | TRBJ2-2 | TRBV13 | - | CASSLGPNTGELFF | TGTGCCAGCAGCTTAGGCCCCAACACCGGGGAGCTGTTTTTT
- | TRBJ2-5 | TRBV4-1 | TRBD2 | CASRLAGGSWETQYF | TGCGCCAGCAGACTAGCGGGAGGGAGCTGGGAGACCCAGTACTTC